Following are 14 T cell receptor beta chains from one sample sequenced in a study of regulatory T cells in long-lasting Graves disease. Noted time point: newly diagnosed GD, antithyroid drugs for less than 3 months. With RNA extracted from PBMCs as input, the TCR library was made. Libraries of TCR beta came from iRepertoire HTBI primers plus Arm-PCR of CDR3 regions. TCRdb reprocessed the multiplex PCR reads with MiXCR, giving one entry per CDR3 protein. This table holds 400,000 to 500,000 distinct CDR3 sequences, 15% found once. The same data also went into a second study, on T cells in Graves' hyperthyroidism and ophthalmopathy.

This material consisted of peripheral blood mononuclear cells (PBMCs), taken at new diagnosis, from a patient treated with antithyroid drugs. These receptors originate from a woman between 40 and 55 years old with Graves disease.

In this sample, this clonotype turned up many times. V and J are TRBV20-1 and TRBJ1-4, with D unclear. Trimming shortened V by 5 bases and J by 8 bases, and 15 bases separated the two germline ends. Germline CDR1 DFQATT, CDR2 SNEGSKA (reference sequence). CDR3 length equals 13 residues. CDR3 sequence (DNA): TGCAGTGCTTATAATTGGGGTATCGAAAAACTGTTTTTT. Residues: CSAYNWGIEKLFF.

This clonotype showed up many times. CDR3 residues: CASSLDLAALYNEQFF. DNA of the CDR3: TGCGCCAGCAGCTTGGACCTAGCGGCACTCTACAATGAGCAGTTCTTC. The rearrangement joins TRBV5-1 to TRBJ2-1; 7 bases agree with TRBD2. The CDR3 totals 16 residues. Germline-derived CDR1 and CDR2 are SGHRS and YFSETQ. V shed 0 bases and J 3 bases; nucleotides not matched to a gene: 6.

This clonotype has at least ten counts. The chain employs TRBV28 and TRBJ2-1; 8 bases map to TRBD1. Germline lookup yields CDR1 MDHEN and CDR2 SYDVKM. The J segment lost 4 bases and the V segment lost 7 bases, leaving 9 bases of the junction unmatched. The length of the CDR3 is 15 residues. CDR3 nucleotides: TGTGCCAGCACCTCGACTGACAGGGGTTACAATGAGCAGTTCTTC. Its translation: CASTSTDRGYNEQFF. The variable domain in full, with the rest retrieved from reference TRBV28 and TRBJ2-1, is DVKVTQSSRYLVKRTGEKVFLECVQDMDHENMFWYRQDPGLGLRLIYFSYDVKMKEKGDIPEGYSVSREKKERFSLILESASTNQTSMYLCASTSTDRGYNEQFFGPGTRLTVL.

There are many counts of this clonotype. This chain joins TRBV6-1 and TRBJ2-3; TRBD2 matches at 11 bases. V lost 6 bases and J lost 4; bases outside the gene matches: 6. Germline V gene lookup returns CDR1 MNHNS and CDR2 SASEGT. The CDR3 runs to 15 residues. This CDR3 reads CASSETSGVPDTQYF. The CDR3 coding sequence is TGTGCCAGCAGCGAGACTAGCGGGGTTCCAGATACGCAGTATTTT.

Concerning this clonotype itself: A far larger clone is just one base off, so this is likely a read error. The rearrangement uses TRBV2 and TRBJ2-5; 13 bases are a match to TRBD2. Trimming at V came to 5 bases and at J to 0 bases, leaving 15 bases not matched to a gene. Germline V gene sequence: CDR1 SNHLY, CDR2 FYNNEI. The CDR3 contains 20 residues. The CDR3 nucleotides are TGTGCCAGCAGTACCCTCAGCCCGGGGACTAGCGGGAAGTACCAAGAGACCCAGTACTTC. Translating gives CASSTLSPGTSGKYQETQYF.

A word on this clonotype: It may be a read error: a sequence one base away is much more abundant. The V gene is TRBV11-1, the J gene TRBJ1-5; D remains ambiguous. In germline, CDR1 is SGHAT, CDR2 FQDESV (reference sequence). CDR3 size: 13 residues. In DNA, the CDR3 is TGCGCCAGCAGCCTTACGACCAATCAGCCCCAGCATTTT. It codes for CASSLTTNQPQHF.

This clonotype was observed at least ten times. The V call is TRBV9, the J call TRBJ2-5; 8 bases match TRBD1. CDR1 and CDR2 from the germline V gene are SGDLS and YYNGEE. The CDR3 consists of 15 residues. The ends lost 5 bases at V and 3 bases at J; junction bases unmatched: 9. CDR3 nucleotide sequence: TGTGCCAGCAGTATCAGGGGGCGCCGCGAAGAGACCCAGTACTTC. This gives the protein CASSIRGRREETQYF.

For this clonotype: Possible read error: a much larger clone is one base away. CDR3 DNA sequence: TGTGCCAGCACGGCGCTTAGCGGGGGGGACTACAATGAGCAGTTCTTC. Translated, it gives CASTALSGGDYNEQFF. The chain combines TRBV27 with TRBJ2-1; 11 bases are shared with TRBD2. Germline V gene data show CDR1 as MNHEY and CDR2 as SMNVEV (reference sequence). CDR3 length: 16 amino acids. Unmatched junction bases numbered 8, after V lost 7 bases and J lost 3 bases.

This clonotype was counted many times. The V call is TRBV12-3 or TRBV12-4, the J call TRBJ1-2; 8 positions agree with TRBD1. The ends lost 6 bases at V and 7 bases at J; junction bases unmatched: 4. This CDR3 comprises 12 residues. CDR3 coding DNA: TGTGCCAGCAGCGGACAGGGTTTTGGCTACACCTTC. The encoded protein is CASSGQGFGYTF.

This clonotype has at least ten counts. The chain couples TRBV6-2 or TRBV6-3 to TRBJ2-7; 8 nucleotides match TRBD2. The germline CDR1 and CDR2 sequences are MNHEY and SVGEGT. CDR3 length equals 16 residues. V shed 5 bases and J 1 base; nucleotides not matched to a gene: 10. CDR3: CASSSIAGYQSYEQYF. The CDR3 DNA follows: TGTGCCAGCAGTAGTATAGCGGGATACCAGTCCTACGAGCAGTACTTC.

In this sample, this clonotype turned up many times. The chain joins TRBV12-3 or TRBV12-4 to TRBJ2-7, with a tentative D call TRBD2 (5 bases). The CDR3 runs to 13 residues. The V and J ends lost 3 bases and 6 bases respectively, with 12 bases between them. CDR3 residues: CASSLTTLLEQYF. In nucleotides, the CDR3 is TGTGCCAGCAGTTTGACTACCCTCCTCGAGCAGTACTTC.

A few counts support this clonotype. The chain has TRBV7-3 and TRBJ1-5; 9 bases line up with TRBD1. In germline, CDR1 is SGHTA, CDR2 FQGTGA. The CDR3 totals 15 residues. The V segment lost 0 bases and the J segment 4 bases; nucleotides outside the gene matches: 1. CDR3 nucleotide sequence: TGTGCCAGCAGCTTAACGACAGGGGGGAATCAGCCCCAGCATTTT. Amino acids: CASSLTTGGNQPQHF.

This clonotype was detected many times. The chain employs TRBV19 and TRBJ2-1, with 11 bases aligning to TRBD1. V gave up 4 bases and J gave up 0 bases; unmatched junction bases: 8. Germline CDR1 is LNHDA and CDR2 is SQIVND (reference sequence). The CDR3 has 18 amino acids. CDR3 coding DNA: TGTGCCAGTAGTACCCGGACAGGGGGCTATCGCTCCTACAATGAGCAGTTCTTC. Protein product: CASSTRTGGYRSYNEQFF. The full variable domain, with the rest looked up from reference TRBV19 and TRBJ2-1, is DGGITQSPKYLFRKEGQNVTLSCEQNLNHDAMYWYRQDPGQGLRLIYYSQIVNDFQKGDIAEGYSVSREKKESFPLTVTSAQKNPTAFYLCASSTRTGGYRSYNEQFFGPGTRLTVL.

The gene calls are TRBV6-5 and TRBJ1-2; no definite D call. This CDR3 is 14 amino acids long. Trimming removed 2 bases at V and 6 bases at J, with 13 bases between. Germline-derived CDR1 and CDR2 are MNHEY and SVGAGI. The CDR3 DNA sequence: TGTGCCAGCAGTTACGGTGGACCAACACATGGCTACACCTTC. This translates into CASSYGGPTHGYTF.